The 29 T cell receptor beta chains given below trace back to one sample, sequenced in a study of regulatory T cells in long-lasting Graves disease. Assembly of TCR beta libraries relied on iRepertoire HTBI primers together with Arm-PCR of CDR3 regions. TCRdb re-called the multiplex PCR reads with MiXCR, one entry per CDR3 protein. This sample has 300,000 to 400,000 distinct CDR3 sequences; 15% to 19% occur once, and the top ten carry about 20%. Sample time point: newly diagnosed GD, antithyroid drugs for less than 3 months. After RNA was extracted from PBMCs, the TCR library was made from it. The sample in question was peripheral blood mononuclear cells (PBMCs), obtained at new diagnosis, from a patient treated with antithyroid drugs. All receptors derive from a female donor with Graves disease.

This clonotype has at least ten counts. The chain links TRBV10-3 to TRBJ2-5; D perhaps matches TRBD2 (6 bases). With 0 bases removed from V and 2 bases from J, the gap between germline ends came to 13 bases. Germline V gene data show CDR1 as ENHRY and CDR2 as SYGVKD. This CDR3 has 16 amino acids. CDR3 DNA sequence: TGTGCCATCAGTGAGTCTCATGGGACTTATCAAGAGACCCAGTACTTC. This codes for CAISESHGTYQETQYF.

CDR3 residues: CSASYGGADTEAFF. The CDR3 region has the DNA TGCAGTGCTAGCTACGGGGGGGCGGACACTGAAGCTTTCTTT. The gene calls are TRBV20-1 and TRBJ1-1; D perhaps matches TRBD1 (6 bases). The length of the CDR3 is 14 residues. Trimming cost V 3 bases and J 3 bases, with 14 bases left between them. From germline, CDR1 is DFQATT and CDR2 SNEGSKA (reference sequence).

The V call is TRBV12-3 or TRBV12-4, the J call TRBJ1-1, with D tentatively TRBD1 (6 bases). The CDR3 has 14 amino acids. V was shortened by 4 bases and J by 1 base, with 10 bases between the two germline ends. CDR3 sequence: CASSWTAQNTEAFF. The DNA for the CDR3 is TGTGCCAGCAGTTGGACAGCCCAGAACACTGAAGCTTTCTTT.

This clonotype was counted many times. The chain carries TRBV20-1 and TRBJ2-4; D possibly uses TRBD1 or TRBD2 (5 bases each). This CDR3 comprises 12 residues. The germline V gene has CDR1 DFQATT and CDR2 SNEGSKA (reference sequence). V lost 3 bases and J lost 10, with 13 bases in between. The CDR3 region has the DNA TGCAGTGCTAGTGAGGGGCAGAGGATTCAGTACTTC. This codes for CSASEGQRIQYF.

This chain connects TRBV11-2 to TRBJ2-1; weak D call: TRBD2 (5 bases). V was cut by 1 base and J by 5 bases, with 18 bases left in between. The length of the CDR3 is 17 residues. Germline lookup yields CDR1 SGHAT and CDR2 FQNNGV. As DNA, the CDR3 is TGTGCCAGCAGCTTAGGAAGCGCGCGGGCCCAAAACAATGAGCAGTTCTTC. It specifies CASSLGSARAQNNEQFF.

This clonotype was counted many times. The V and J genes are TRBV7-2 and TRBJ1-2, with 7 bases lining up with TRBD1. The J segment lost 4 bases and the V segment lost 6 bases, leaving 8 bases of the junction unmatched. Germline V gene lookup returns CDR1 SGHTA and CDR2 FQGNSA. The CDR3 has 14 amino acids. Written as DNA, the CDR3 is TGTGCCAGCAGGGCGGGACAGCACGGCTATGGCTACACCTTC. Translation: CASRAGQHGYGYTF. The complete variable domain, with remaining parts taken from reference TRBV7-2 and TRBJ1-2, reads GAGVSQSPSNKVTEKGKDVELRCDPISGHTALYWYRQSLGQGLEFLIYFQGNSAPDKSGLPSDRFSAERTGGSVSTLTIQRTQQEDSAVYLCASRAGQHGYGYTFGSGTRLTVV.

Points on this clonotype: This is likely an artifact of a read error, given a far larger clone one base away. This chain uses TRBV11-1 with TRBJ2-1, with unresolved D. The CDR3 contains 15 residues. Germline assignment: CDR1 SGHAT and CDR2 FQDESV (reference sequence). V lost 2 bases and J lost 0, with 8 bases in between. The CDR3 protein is CASSLYRSSYNEQFF. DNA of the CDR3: TGTGCCAGCAGCTTATACCGCAGCTCCTACAATGAGCAGTTCTTC.

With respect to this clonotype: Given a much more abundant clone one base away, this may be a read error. CDR3 DNA sequence: TGTGCCAGCAGTCTCGGGACGGTAAATTCACCCTTCCACTTT. It specifies CASSLGTVNSPFHF. V gene TRBV12-3 or TRBV12-4 combines with J gene TRBJ1-6; D possibly corresponds to TRBD1 (5 bases). This CDR3 region has 14 residues.

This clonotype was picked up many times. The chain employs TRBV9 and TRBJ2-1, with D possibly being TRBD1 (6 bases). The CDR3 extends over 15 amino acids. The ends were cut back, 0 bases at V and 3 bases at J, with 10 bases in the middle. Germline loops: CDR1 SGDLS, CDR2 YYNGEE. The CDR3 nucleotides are TGTGCCAGCAGCGTAGGGACAGCTAACTACAATGAGCAGTTCTTC. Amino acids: CASSVGTANYNEQFF.

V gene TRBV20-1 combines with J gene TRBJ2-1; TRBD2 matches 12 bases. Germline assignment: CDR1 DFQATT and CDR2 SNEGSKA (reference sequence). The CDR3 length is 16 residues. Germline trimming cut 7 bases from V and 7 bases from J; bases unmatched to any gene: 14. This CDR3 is CSVVGPSGRAGNEQFF. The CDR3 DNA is TGCAGTGTCGTAGGGCCTAGCGGGAGGGCCGGGAATGAGCAGTTCTTC.

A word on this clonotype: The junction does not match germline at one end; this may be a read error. The CDR3 DNA reads as TGCGCCAGCAGCTTGGTGCAACTTAGCACAGATACACAGTATTTT. Protein sequence: CASSLVQLSTDTQYF. The chain employs TRBV5-1 and TRBJ2-3, with no clear D. Germline V gives CDR1 SGHRS, CDR2 YFSETQ. CDR3 size: 15 residues.

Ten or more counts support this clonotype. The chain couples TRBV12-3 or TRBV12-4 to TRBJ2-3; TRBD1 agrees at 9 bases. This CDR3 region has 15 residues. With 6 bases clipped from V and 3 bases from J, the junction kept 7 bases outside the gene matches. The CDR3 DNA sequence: TGTGCCAGCAGGTCCGGGACAGGGATTACAGATACGCAGTATTTT. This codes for CASRSGTGITDTQYF.

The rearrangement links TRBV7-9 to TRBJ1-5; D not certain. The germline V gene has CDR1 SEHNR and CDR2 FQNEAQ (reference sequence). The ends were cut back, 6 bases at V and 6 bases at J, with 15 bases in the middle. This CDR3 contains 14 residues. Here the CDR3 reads CASSMGYGSQPQHF. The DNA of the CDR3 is TGTGCCAGCAGTATGGGGTACGGGAGTCAGCCCCAGCATTTT.

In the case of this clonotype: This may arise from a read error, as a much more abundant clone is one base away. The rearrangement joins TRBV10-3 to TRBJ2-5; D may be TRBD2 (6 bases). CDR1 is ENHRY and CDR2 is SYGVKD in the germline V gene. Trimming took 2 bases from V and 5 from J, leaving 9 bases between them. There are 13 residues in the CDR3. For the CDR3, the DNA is TGTGCCATCAGTGAGGTGGGGAGGGAGACCCAGTACTTC. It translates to CAISEVGRETQYF.

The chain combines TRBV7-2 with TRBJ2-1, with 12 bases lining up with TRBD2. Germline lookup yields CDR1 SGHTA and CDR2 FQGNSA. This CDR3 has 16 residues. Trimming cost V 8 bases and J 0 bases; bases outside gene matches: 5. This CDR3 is CASRTSGEISYNEQFF. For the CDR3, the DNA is TGTGCCAGCCGGACTAGCGGGGAGATCTCCTACAATGAGCAGTTCTTC. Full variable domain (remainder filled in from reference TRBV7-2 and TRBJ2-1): GAGVSQSPSNKVTEKGKDVELRCDPISGHTALYWYRQSLGQGLEFLIYFQGNSAPDKSGLPSDRFSAERTGGSVSTLTIQRTQQEDSAVYLCASRTSGEISYNEQFFGPGTRLTVL.

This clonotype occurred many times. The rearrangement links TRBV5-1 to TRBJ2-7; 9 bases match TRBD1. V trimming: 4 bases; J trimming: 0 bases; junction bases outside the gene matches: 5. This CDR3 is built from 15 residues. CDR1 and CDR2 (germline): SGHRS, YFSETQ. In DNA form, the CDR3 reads TGCGCCAGCAGCAGGACAGGGGCGAACTCCTACGAGCAGTACTTC. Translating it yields CASSRTGANSYEQYF.

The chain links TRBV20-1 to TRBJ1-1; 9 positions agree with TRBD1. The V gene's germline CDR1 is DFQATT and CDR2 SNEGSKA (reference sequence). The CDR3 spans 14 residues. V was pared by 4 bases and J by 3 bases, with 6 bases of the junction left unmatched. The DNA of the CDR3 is TGCAGTGCTACCCGAACAGGGGGCGACACTGAAGCTTTCTTT. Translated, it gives CSATRTGGDTEAFF.

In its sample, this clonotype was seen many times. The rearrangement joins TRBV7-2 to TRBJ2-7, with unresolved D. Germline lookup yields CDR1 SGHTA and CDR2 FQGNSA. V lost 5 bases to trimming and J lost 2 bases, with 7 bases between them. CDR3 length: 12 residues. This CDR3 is CASSPPTYEQYF. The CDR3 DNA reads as TGTGCCAGCAGCCCACCGACCTACGAGCAGTACTTC. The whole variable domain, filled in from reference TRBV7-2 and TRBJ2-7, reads GAGVSQSPSNKVTEKGKDVELRCDPISGHTALYWYRQSLGQGLEFLIYFQGNSAPDKSGLPSDRFSAERTGGSVSTLTIQRTQQEDSAVYLCASSPPTYEQYFGPGTRLTVT.

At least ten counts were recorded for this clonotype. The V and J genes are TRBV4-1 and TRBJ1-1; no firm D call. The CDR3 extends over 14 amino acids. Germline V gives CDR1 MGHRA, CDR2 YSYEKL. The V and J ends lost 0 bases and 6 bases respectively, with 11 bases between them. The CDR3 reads CASSQEMGWAEAFF. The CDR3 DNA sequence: TGCGCCAGCAGCCAAGAAATGGGTTGGGCTGAAGCTTTCTTT.

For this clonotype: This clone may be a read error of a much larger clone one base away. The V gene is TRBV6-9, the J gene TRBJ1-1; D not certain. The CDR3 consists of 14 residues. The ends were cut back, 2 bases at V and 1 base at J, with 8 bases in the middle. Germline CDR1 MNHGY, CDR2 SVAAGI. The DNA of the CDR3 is TGTGCCAGCAGTTATCGGAGGCAGAACACTGAAGCTTTCTTT. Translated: CASSYRRQNTEAFF.

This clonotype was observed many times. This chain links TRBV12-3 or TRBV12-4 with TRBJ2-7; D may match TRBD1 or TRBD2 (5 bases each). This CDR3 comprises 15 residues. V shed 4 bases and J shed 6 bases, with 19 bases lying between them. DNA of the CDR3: TGTGCCAGCAGTTCCCGTGGGGGACCAATCGGCGAGCAGTACTTC. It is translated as CASSSRGGPIGEQYF.

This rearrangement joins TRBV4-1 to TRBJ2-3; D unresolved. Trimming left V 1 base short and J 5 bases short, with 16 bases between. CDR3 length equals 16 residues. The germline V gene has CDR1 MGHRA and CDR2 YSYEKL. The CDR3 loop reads CASSQVPGGVGDTQYF. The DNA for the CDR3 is TGCGCCAGCAGCCAAGTTCCCGGCGGAGTGGGAGATACGCAGTATTTT.

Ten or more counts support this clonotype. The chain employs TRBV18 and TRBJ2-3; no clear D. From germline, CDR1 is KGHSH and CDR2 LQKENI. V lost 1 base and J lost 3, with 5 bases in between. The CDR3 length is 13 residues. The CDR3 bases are TGTGCCAGCTCACCACACAAAACAGATACGCAGTATTTT. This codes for CASSPHKTDTQYF. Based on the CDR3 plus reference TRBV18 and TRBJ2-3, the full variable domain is NAGVMQNPRHLVRRRGQEARLRCSPMKGHSHVYWYRQLPEEGLKFMVYLQKENIIDESGMPKERFSAEFPKEGPSILRIQQVVRGDSAAYFCASSPHKTDTQYFGPGTRLTVL.

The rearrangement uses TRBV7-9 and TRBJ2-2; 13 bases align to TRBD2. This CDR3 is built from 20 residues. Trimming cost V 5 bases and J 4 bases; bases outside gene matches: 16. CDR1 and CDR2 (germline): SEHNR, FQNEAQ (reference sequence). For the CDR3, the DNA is TGTGCCAGCAGCGTTCGTGCTTCACTAGCGGGAGGGCGTCCCACCGGGGAGCTGTTTTTT. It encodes CASSVRASLAGGRPTGELFF.

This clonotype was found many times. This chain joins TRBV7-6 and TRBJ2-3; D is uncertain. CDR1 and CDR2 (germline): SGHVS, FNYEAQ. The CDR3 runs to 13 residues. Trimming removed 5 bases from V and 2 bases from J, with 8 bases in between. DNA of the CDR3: TGTGCCAGCAGCCCGGAAAACACAGATACGCAGTATTTT. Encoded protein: CASSPENTDTQYF. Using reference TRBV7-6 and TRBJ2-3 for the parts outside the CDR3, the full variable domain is GAGVSQSPRYKVTKRGQDVALRCDPISGHVSLYWYRQALGQGPEFLTYFNYEAQQDKSGLPNDRFSAERPEGSISTLTIQRTEQRDSAMYRCASSPENTDTQYFGPGTRLTVL.

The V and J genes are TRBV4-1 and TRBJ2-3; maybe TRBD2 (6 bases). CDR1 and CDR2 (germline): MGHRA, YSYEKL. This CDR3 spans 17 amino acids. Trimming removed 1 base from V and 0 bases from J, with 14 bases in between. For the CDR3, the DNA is TGCGCCAGCAGCCAAGCGGGGGAATGGGGTAGCACAGATACGCAGTATTTT. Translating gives CASSQAGEWGSTDTQYF.

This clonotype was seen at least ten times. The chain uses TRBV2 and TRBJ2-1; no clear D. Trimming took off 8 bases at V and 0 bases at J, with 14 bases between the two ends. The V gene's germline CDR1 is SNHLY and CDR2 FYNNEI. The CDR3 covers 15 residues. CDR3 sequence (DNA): TGTGCCAGCTTTGACGGCGTCCTCTCCTACAATGAGCAGTTCTTC. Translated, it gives CASFDGVLSYNEQFF.

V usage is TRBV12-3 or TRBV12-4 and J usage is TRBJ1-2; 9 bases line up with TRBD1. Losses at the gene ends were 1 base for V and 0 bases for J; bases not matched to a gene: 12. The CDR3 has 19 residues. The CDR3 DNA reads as TGTGCCAGCAGTTTAGGTCACAGGGGGCTACTTACTTCTAACTATGGCTACACCTTC. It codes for CASSLGHRGLLTSNYGYTF.

CDR3 sequence reads: CASSIQLAADTDTQYF. The CDR3 bases are TGTGCCAGCAGCATACAACTAGCGGCGGACACAGATACGCAGTATTTT. The chain joins TRBV9 to TRBJ2-3; 8 bases are shared with TRBD2. The CDR3 contains 16 residues. Germline V CDR1 and CDR2: SGDLS, YYNGEE. V lost 4 bases to trimming and J lost 2 bases; unmatched junction nucleotides: 9.